Shown below are 21 T cell receptor beta chains from a single sample sequenced in a study of Tregs in tolerant kidney transplant recipients. Assay: immunoSEQ multiplex PCR; the TCRdb copy retains only in-frame clones and omits some. Here the sample table reports about 6,300 clones. Related graft donors supplied nonmyeloablative bone marrow transplants, and mixed chimerism was transient. This material consisted of CD4+ T cells from blood (PBMCs), taken 6 months after the transplant. The source of these receptors is a human patient who received a combined kidney and bone marrow transplant. Some T cells may have originated in the graft donor.

As for this clone: The observed sequence ends 3 residues before the CDR3 terminus, with the missing tail filled in from the germline J gene. This chain links TRBV14 with TRBJ1-1; D is ambiguous. Deletions cut 1 base from V and 4 bases from J, with 7 bases between. The germline V gene encodes CDR1 SGHDN and CDR2 FVKESK. This CDR3 is 13 amino acids long. Here the CDR3 reads CASSQGALTEAFF. CDR3 DNA (partial): TGTGCCAGCAGCCAAGGGGCGCTCACTGAA.

As regards this clone: The read ends 3 residues before the CDR3 terminus; that terminus is restored from the germline J gene. The chain links TRBV19 to TRBJ1-6; 9 nucleotides line up with TRBD1. Germline lookup yields CDR1 LNHDA and CDR2 SQIVND (reference sequence). The ends lost 8 bases at V and 9 bases at J; junction bases unmatched: 5. This CDR3 is built from 13 residues. The CDR3 is CASDTGGFSPLHF. Partial CDR3 DNA: TGTGCCAGTGATACAGGGGGCTTTTCACCC.

To note about this clone: From the germline J gene comes the end of the CDR3, since the read stops 3 residues before it. The chain has TRBV5-1 and TRBJ2-2; D is unclear. Germline CDR1 reads SGHRS; CDR2 reads YFSETQ. The V end lost 0 bases, the J end lost 3 bases, and 12 bases lay between the germline ends. The CDR3 runs 16 residues. The CDR3 bases that were read are TGCGCCAGCAGCTTGGAACCCAGGCAAGACACCGGGGAG. This encodes CASSLEPRQDTGE. In full, the CDR3 is CASSLEPRQDTGELFF.

In the case of this clone: The read terminates 3 residues ahead of where the CDR3 ends, so the germline J gene completes it. V is TRBV5-1 and J is TRBJ2-1; D unclear. This CDR3 spans 14 amino acids. CDR1 SGHRS and CDR2 YFSETQ come from the germline V gene. The V gene lost 4 bases and the J gene lost 7 bases, with 15 bases spanning the gap. CDR3 protein: CASSLGQKGNEQFF. CDR3 DNA (partial): TGCGCCAGCAGCCTGGGTCAGAAAGGGAATGAG.

Its frequency marks this clone as medium-sized. The chain's CDR3 is CAISIGQNYEQYF. The CDR3 bases that were read are TGTGCCATCAGTATAGGGCAGAACTACGAG. J is TRBJ2-7 and V is TRBV10-3; D is unresolved. The CDR3 end is not reached by the read, which stops 3 residues before it; the germline J gene fills it in. The CDR3 loop spans 13 amino acids. Germline CDR1 ENHRY, CDR2 SYGVKD. The germline V and J ends were trimmed by 5 bases and 3 bases, with 11 bases remaining between them.

Note on this clone: The missing CDR3 end, 3 residues past where the read stops, is filled in from the germline J gene. The chain carries TRBV4-2 and TRBJ2-7, with D possibly TRBD2 on 5 matching bases. Germline values: CDR1 LGHNA, CDR2 YNFKEQ. The V end was cut by 0 bases, the J end by 5 bases, with 17 bases between. CDR3 length equals 16 residues. The part of the CDR3 DNA that was read is TGTGCCAGCAGCCAAGAATACTCAACCACGAGGGACGAG. Amino acid sequence: CASSQEYSTTRDE. The entire CDR3 protein is CASSQEYSTTRDEQYF.

This clone is labeled medium-sized based on frequency. Read coverage stops 3 residues before the CDR3 terminus; the germline J gene supplies the remainder. The rearrangement uses TRBV6-1 and TRBJ1-2; 7 bases align to TRBD1. The V gene's germline CDR1 is MNHNS and CDR2 SASEGT. This CDR3 contains 15 residues. J lost 4 bases, V lost 4 bases, and 9 bases had no gene match. This chain's CDR3 is CASSGSTGASYGYTF. Partial CDR3 DNA: TGTGCCAGCAGTGGATCCACAGGGGCTAGCTATGGC.

In the case of this clone: From the germline J gene comes the end of the CDR3, since the read stops 3 residues before it. The J gene is TRBJ1-4, the V gene TRBV18; TRBD1 agrees at 8 bases. This CDR3 is 15 amino acids long. CDR1 and CDR2 from the germline V gene are KGHSH and LQKENI. J was trimmed by 5 bases and V by 6 bases; bases with no gene match: 8. The CDR3 DNA, read in part, is TGTGCCAGCTCCCCGGACAGGGCCAAAAATGAAAAA. Protein sequence: CASSPDRAKNEK. The whole CDR3 sequence is CASSPDRAKNEKLFF.

A note on this clone: The read ends 3 residues early relative to the CDR3; the germline J gene fills the gap. The rearrangement uses TRBV4-2 and TRBJ1-5, with a weak D call TRBD1 (6 bases). The ends were cut back, 0 bases at V and 1 base at J, with 7 bases in the middle. This CDR3 is built from 15 residues. The germline gives CDR1 LGHNA, CDR2 YNFKEQ. The CDR3 bases that were read are TGTGCCAGCAGCCAAGATCAGGGGAGCAATCAGCCC. Translation gives CASSQDQGSNQP. The entire CDR3 is CASSQDQGSNQPQHF.

In regard to this clone: The read gets to within 3 residues of the CDR3 end, and the germline J gene fills in the rest. The chain uses TRBV4-2 and TRBJ2-3; TRBD2 matches at 7 bases. Germline CDR1 LGHNA, CDR2 YNFKEQ. The CDR3 loop spans 16 amino acids. V trimming: 3 bases; J trimming: 2 bases; junction bases outside the gene matches: 8. The CDR3 bases that were read are TGTGCCAGCAGCCAGCAGAGTAGCGGGTACACAGATACG. Translated: CASSQQSSGYTDT. The full-length CDR3 reads as CASSQQSSGYTDTQYF.

Worth noting for this clone: The read stops 3 residues short of the end of the CDR3; the missing end is completed from the germline J gene. The V gene is TRBV5-4, the J gene TRBJ2-4, with 9 positions matching TRBD2. CDR1 is SGHNT, CDR2 YYREEE, per germline (reference sequence). The V segment lost 0 bases and the J segment 6 bases; nucleotides outside the gene matches: 4. This CDR3 is 15 amino acids long. CDR3 DNA (partial): TGTGCCAGCAGCTTGGCCGGGACTAGCAGAAACATT. This sequence encodes CASSLAGTSRNI. The full CDR3 reads CASSLAGTSRNIQYF.

This clone is identified as medium-sized (0.01 to 0.1%) from frequency. The sequenced fragment ends 3 residues before the CDR3 boundary, so the rest is inferred from the germline J gene. The chain employs TRBV4-1 and TRBJ2-7, with D tentatively TRBD1 or TRBD2 (7 bases each). With 9 bases removed from V and 4 bases from J, the gap between germline ends came to 22 bases. Germline loops: CDR1 MGHRA, CDR2 YSYEKL. The CDR3 totals 15 residues. CDR3 region: CASQPGTGEGYEQYF. The DNA read from the CDR3 is TGCGCCAGTCAACCGGGTACAGGGGAGGGGTACGAG.

This clone is identified as medium-sized from frequency. The CDR3 extends 3 residues past the end of the read, so its final part is completed from the germline J gene. The V gene is TRBV20-1, the J gene TRBJ2-5, with 12 positions matching TRBD2. CDR1 and CDR2 from the germline V gene are DFQATT and SNEGSKA (reference sequence). V shed 1 base and J 5 bases; nucleotides not matched to a gene: 8. The CDR3 sequence is 16 residues long. This CDR3 is CSARGTSGTGRETQYF. The DNA read from the CDR3 is TGCAGTGCTAGAGGGACTAGCGGGACGGGCCGGGAGACC.

This clone is labeled medium-sized (0.01 to 0.1%) based on frequency. The sequence runs out 3 residues before the end of the CDR3; the remainder is reconstructed from the germline J gene. The rearrangement links TRBV5-1 to TRBJ2-5; 9 bases agree with TRBD1. Germline CDR1 SGHRS, CDR2 YFSETQ. This CDR3 has 14 amino acids. V was clipped by 3 bases and J by 5 bases; unmatched bases: 5. The sequenced CDR3 bases are TGCGCCAGCAGCTCCGGGACAGGGTTGGAGACC. Protein product: CASSSGTGLET. The complete CDR3 sequence is CASSSGTGLETQYF.

Turning to this clone: The read terminates 3 residues before the CDR3 end, so the remaining end is supplied by the germline J gene. The V gene is TRBV19, the J gene TRBJ2-2, with 7 bases that match TRBD1. The trim removed 4 bases at V and 2 bases at J, leaving 10 bases unmatched. CDR1 LNHDA and CDR2 SQIVND come from the germline V gene (reference sequence). The CDR3 is made up of 17 amino acids. The CDR3 is CASSTGTDPLNTGELFF. CDR3 DNA, as far as it was read: TGTGCCAGTAGTACTGGGACAGATCCTCTTAACACCGGGGAG.

Frequency places this clone as medium-sized (0.01 to 0.1%). The read terminates 3 residues ahead of where the CDR3 ends, so the germline J gene completes it. The chain uses TRBV10-3 and TRBJ1-5; maybe TRBD1 (6 bases). Trimming removed 6 bases at V and 5 bases at J, with 8 bases between. Germline assignment: CDR1 ENHRY and CDR2 SYGVKD. The CDR3 has 12 residues. CDR3 in amino acids: CAIRGGDQPQHF. The part of the CDR3 DNA that was read is TGTGCCATCAGAGGGGGAGATCAGCCC.

About this clone: From the germline J gene comes the end of the CDR3, since the read stops 3 residues before it. V is TRBV18 and J is TRBJ1-1, with D unclear. The germline V gene encodes CDR1 KGHSH and CDR2 LQKENI. The CDR3 has 14 residues. V was trimmed by 0 bases and J by 1 base, leaving 6 bases between them. The CDR3 protein is CASSPPTGNTEAFF. CDR3 DNA (partial): TGTGCCAGCTCACCACCTACGGGGAACACTGAA.

In terms of frequency, this clone is medium-sized. Read coverage stops 3 residues before the CDR3 terminus; the germline J gene supplies the remainder. The rearrangement uses TRBV19 and TRBJ2-2; weak D call: TRBD1 (6 bases). This CDR3 is built from 16 residues. Trimming took off 1 base at V and 1 base at J, with 10 bases between the two ends. Germline CDR1 reads LNHDA; CDR2 reads SQIVND (reference sequence). CDR3 residues: CASSIGRGMNTGELFF. CDR3 DNA (partial): TGTGCCAGTAGTATAGGCAGGGGCATGAACACCGGGGAG.

CDR3 sequence reads: CAWSAGRPGLAGIDTQYF. The part of the CDR3 DNA that was read is TGTGCCTGGAGTGCGGGTCGTCCGGGACTAGCGGGAATAGATACG. V usage is TRBV30 and J usage is TRBJ2-3; 13 nucleotides agree with TRBD2. From the germline J gene comes the end of the CDR3, since the read stops 3 residues before it. V gave up 1 base and J gave up 5 bases; unmatched junction bases: 12. This CDR3 comprises 18 residues. Germline CDR1 GTSNPN, CDR2 SVGIG (reference sequence).

In regard to this clone: The read falls 3 residues short of the CDR3 end, and the missing part is taken from the germline J gene. The chain is built from TRBV12-3 or TRBV12-4 and TRBJ1-4; D might be TRBD1 (6 bases). Deletions cut 5 bases from V and 8 bases from J, with 18 bases between. The CDR3 contains 15 residues. The CDR3 here is CASSVGTKKREKLFF. The part of the CDR3 DNA that was read is TGTGCCAGCAGTGTTGGGACAAAAAAGAGGGAAAAA.

Details on this clone: The read gets to within 3 residues of the CDR3 end, and the germline J gene fills in the rest. The chain recombines TRBV5-1 with TRBJ2-2; TRBD2 agrees at 10 bases. Germline lookup yields CDR1 SGHRS and CDR2 YFSETQ. The CDR3 contains 17 residues. Germline trimming cut 3 bases from V and 4 bases from J; bases unmatched to any gene: 9. The CDR3 bases that were read are TGCGCCAGCAGCTCCCTAGCGGGAGTTGGTATCACCGGGGAG. This sequence encodes CASSSLAGVGITGE. The full CDR3 sequence reads CASSSLAGVGITGELFF.